Listed here are 16 T cell receptor beta chains from one sample, sequenced in a study of neoadjuvant nivolumab and ipilimumab in lung cancer. The repertoire was sequenced with immunoSEQ multiplex PCR; TCRdb's copy has only in-frame clones and lacks some. This table has 10,000 to 15,000 clones, about two thirds appearing once. The source was peripheral blood, collected after neoadjuvant nivolumab, alone or with ipilimumab, at or shortly before surgery. The receptors come from an adult with non-small cell lung cancer.

This sequence joins TRBV9 and TRBJ1-4; D is uncertain. Deletions cut 0 bases from V and 7 bases from J, with 10 bases between. Germline assignment: CDR1 SGDLS and CDR2 YYNGEE. The CDR3 contains 14 residues. In nucleotides, the CDR3 is TGTGCCAGCAGCGTAGATGATTGGTCTGAAAAACTGTTTTTT. Protein: CASSVDDWSEKLFF.

The CDR3 loop reads CASTPAPGRYETQYF. Here the CDR3 DNA reads TGTGCCAGCACCCCAGCGCCGGGGAGGTACGAGACCCAGTACTTC. This chain uses TRBV6-1 with TRBJ2-5; D might be TRBD2 (6 bases). The V gene's germline CDR1 is MNHNS and CDR2 SASEGT. V lost 7 bases and J lost 5, with 20 bases in between. CDR3 length: 15 residues.

The genes are TRBV11-2 and TRBJ2-7; 8 bases map to TRBD1. The J segment lost 3 bases and the V segment lost 5 bases, leaving 6 bases of the junction unmatched. CDR1 is SGHAT and CDR2 is FQNNGV in the germline V gene. The CDR3 has 14 amino acids. CDR3 nucleotide sequence: TGTGCCAGCAGCACGGACAGGGTCATCTACGAGCAGTACTTC. This codes for CASSTDRVIYEQYF.

The rearrangement links TRBV11-2 to TRBJ2-5, with D maybe TRBD1 (7 bases). V was cut by 1 base and J by 5 bases, with 14 bases left in between. The CDR3 is 15 amino acids. Germline CDR1 is SGHAT and CDR2 is FQNNGV. CDR3 amino acids: CASSLAQGTGETQYF. The CDR3 DNA reads as TGTGCCAGCAGCTTAGCACAGGGGACTGGCGAGACCCAGTACTTC. Drawing the rest from reference TRBV11-2 and TRBJ2-5, the complete variable domain is EAGVAQSPRYKIIEKRQSVAFWCNPISGHATLYWYQQILGQGPKLLIQFQNNGVVDDSQLPKDRFSAERLKGVDSTLKIQPAKLEDSAVYLCASSLAQGTGETQYFGPGTRLLVL.

V usage is TRBV9 and J usage is TRBJ2-7; D possibly uses TRBD1 or TRBD2 (5 bases each). V dropped 4 bases and J dropped 6 bases, with 20 bases sitting between them. The CDR3 runs to 15 residues. Looked up from germline, CDR1 is SGDLS and CDR2 is YYNGEE. The CDR3 here is CASSRNWDGQGEQYF. As DNA, the CDR3 is TGTGCCAGCAGCCGAAACTGGGACGGCCAGGGCGAGCAGTACTTC. Looking up the rest from reference TRBV9 and TRBJ2-7 gives the full variable domain: DSGVTQTPKHLITATGQRVTLRCSPRSGDLSVYWYQQSLDQGLQFLIQYYNGEERAKGNILERFSAQQFPDLHSELNLSSLELGDSALYFCASSRNWDGQGEQYFGPGTRLTVT.

This rearrangement joins TRBV5-1 to TRBJ1-1; D ambiguous. The CDR3 totals 13 residues. Germline loops: CDR1 SGHRS, CDR2 YFSETQ. V shed 0 bases and J shed 6 bases, with 9 bases lying between them. In DNA, the CDR3 is TGCGCCAGCAGCTTGGCTGTAACCGCTGAAGCTTTCTTT. Translating gives CASSLAVTAEAFF.

This clone was observed a few times. The chain joins TRBV19 to TRBJ1-2; D unresolved. Germline V gene sequence: CDR1 LNHDA, CDR2 SQIVND (reference sequence). This CDR3 is built from 17 residues. V dropped 3 bases and J dropped 7 bases, with 24 bases sitting between them. As DNA, the CDR3 is TGTGCCAGTAGTATTATGCCGCCCTCAAAAGGTCGGGGTGGCTACACCTTC. Translated, it gives CASSIMPPSKGRGGYTF. The whole variable domain, filled in from reference TRBV19 and TRBJ1-2, reads DGGITQSPKYLFRKEGQNVTLSCEQNLNHDAMYWYRQDPGQGLRLIYYSQIVNDFQKGDIAEGYSVSREKKESFPLTVTSAQKNPTAFYLCASSIMPPSKGRGGYTFGSGTRLTVV.

The chain carries TRBV18 and TRBJ2-5; D possibly matches TRBD1 or TRBD2 (5 bases each). Between the trimmed V and J ends, which lost 1 base and 3 bases, there was a span of 9 bases. From germline, CDR1 is KGHSH and CDR2 LQKENI. This CDR3 comprises 14 residues. The CDR3, as DNA: TGTGCCAGCTCACCACGGGGGTGGGAAGAGACCCAGTACTTC. Protein product: CASSPRGWEETQYF.

This clone showed up just a few times. The chain joins TRBV18 to TRBJ1-2; 8 nucleotides line up with TRBD1. This CDR3 spans 14 amino acids. Germline loops: CDR1 KGHSH, CDR2 LQKENI. The ends lost 1 base at V and 3 bases at J; junction bases unmatched: 1. The CDR3 spells CASSPLTGDYGYTF. For the CDR3, the DNA is TGTGCCAGCTCACCACTGACAGGGGACTATGGCTACACCTTC.

This clone was detected a few times. The V gene is TRBV2, the J gene TRBJ2-7, with D perhaps being TRBD1 or TRBD2 (6 bases each). The V and J ends lost 6 bases and 0 bases respectively, with 15 bases between them. Germline V gives CDR1 SNHLY, CDR2 FYNNEI. The CDR3 runs 15 residues. The CDR3: CASSEQGGGSYEQYF. DNA for the CDR3: TGTGCCAGCAGCGAACAAGGAGGGGGCTCCTACGAGCAGTACTTC.

CDR3 bases: TGTGCCAGCAGCCCGACTAGCGGAGTAGAGACCCAGTACTTC. This gives the protein CASSPTSGVETQYF. The rearrangement links TRBV7-2 to TRBJ2-5; 9 bases align to TRBD2. The germline V gene has CDR1 SGHTA and CDR2 FQGNSA. Unmatched junction bases numbered 5, after V lost 5 bases and J lost 4 bases. This CDR3 is 14 amino acids long.

V gene TRBV18 combines with J gene TRBJ1-2, with TRBD1 matching 7 bases. V was clipped by 6 bases and J by 4 bases; unmatched bases: 11. The germline V gene has CDR1 KGHSH and CDR2 LQKENI. This CDR3 region has 15 residues. The CDR3 bases are TGTGCCAGCTCGACCCCGACAGGGACACCCTATGGCTACACCTTC. Amino acid sequence: CASSTPTGTPYGYTF.

The chain is built from TRBV5-1 and TRBJ2-1; D not certain. The CDR3 extends over 15 amino acids. In germline, CDR1 is SGHRS, CDR2 YFSETQ. V dropped 0 bases and J dropped 3 bases, with 10 bases sitting between them. CDR3 sequence reads: CASSLVPDSYNEQFF. CDR3 in DNA: TGCGCCAGCAGCTTGGTTCCCGATAGCTACAATGAGCAGTTCTTC.

This clone occurred a few times. The V gene is TRBV29-1, the J gene TRBJ2-5, with 13 bases aligning to TRBD2. The germline V gene has CDR1 SQVTM and CDR2 ANQGSEA. The CDR3 runs 16 residues. The J segment lost 5 bases and the V segment lost 3 bases, leaving 9 bases of the junction unmatched. The CDR3 bases are TGCAGCGTTGATGCCCGGACTAGCGGGAGTCGCGAGACCCAGTACTTC. This gives the protein CSVDARTSGSRETQYF.

This clone was seen a single time. V gene TRBV5-4 combines with J gene TRBJ1-1; D unresolved. The CDR3 is 13 amino acids. The germline V gene encodes CDR1 SGHNT and CDR2 YYREEE (reference sequence). The V end lost 0 bases, the J end lost 6 bases, and 9 bases lay between the germline ends. The DNA for the CDR3 is TGTGCCAGCAGCTTGGCGACTAACCCTGAAGCTTTCTTT. Its translation is CASSLATNPEAFF.

V and J are TRBV7-6 and TRBJ2-7; D is uncertain. Trimming pared 0 bases from V and 2 bases from J, leaving 5 bases between. This CDR3 has 13 amino acids. CDR1 is SGHVS, CDR2 FNYEAQ, per germline. CDR3 amino acids: CASSLAQPYEQYF. Written as DNA, the CDR3 is TGTGCCAGCAGCTTAGCACAGCCCTACGAGCAGTACTTC.